Presented here are 28 T cell receptor beta chains from one specimen sequenced in a study of blood T cell repertoires in COVID-19. Profiling relied on immunoSEQ multiplex PCR, and the TCRdb table lists in-frame clones only, not all of them. The sample shows roughly 200,000 clones, about 86% of them seen only once. Material for sequencing was peripheral blood. The receptors shown here come from a woman aged 18 to 35 who had recovered from COVID-19.

This clone appeared once. This chain joins TRBV5-1 and TRBJ2-5; D call uncertain. V dropped 4 bases and J dropped 5 bases, with 15 bases sitting between them. The CDR3 totals 14 residues. The V gene's germline CDR1 is SGHRS and CDR2 YFSETQ. CDR3 loop: CASSTTLDGETQYF. CDR3 nucleotide sequence: TGCGCCAGCAGCACGACTCTGGATGGGGAGACCCAGTACTTC.

The chain couples TRBV29-1 to TRBJ2-4; TRBD1 matches 7 bases. The V and J ends lost 4 bases and 1 base, in that order; junction bases with no gene match: 1. Germline values: CDR1 SQVTM, CDR2 ANQGSEA. This CDR3 is 13 amino acids long. CDR3 nucleotides: TGCAGCGTTGGACAGGGTGCCAAAAACATTCAGTACTTC. It is translated as CSVGQGAKNIQYF.

The V call is TRBV6-5, the J call TRBJ2-7; 10 bases agree with TRBD1. CDR1 and CDR2 (germline): MNHEY, SVGAGI. The CDR3 is made up of 13 amino acids. The V and J ends lost 0 bases and 12 bases, in that order; junction bases with no gene match: 5. The CDR3 sequence: CASSYSGTGVPYF. The CDR3, as DNA: TGTGCCAGCAGTTACTCCGGGACAGGGGTTCCGTACTTC.

The chain couples TRBV7-8 to TRBJ2-7; 9 positions agree with TRBD2. V shed 1 base and J 4 bases; nucleotides not matched to a gene: 8. Germline V gives CDR1 SGHVS, CDR2 FQNEAQ. This CDR3 contains 16 residues. CDR3 sequence reads: CASSLGVAGVMYEQYV. The CDR3, as DNA: TGTGCCAGCAGCTTAGGGGTAGCGGGAGTAATGTACGAGCAGTACGTC.

This chain links TRBV11-3 with TRBJ1-1; D unclear. The CDR3 consists of 13 residues. Germline CDR1 SGHNT, CDR2 YENEEA. With 3 bases removed from V and 0 bases from J, the gap between germline ends came to 5 bases. CDR3 DNA sequence: TGTGCCAGCAGCTTGGGAGTGAACACTGAAGCTTTCTTT. Translated, it gives CASSLGVNTEAFF.

The chain uses TRBV6-5 and TRBJ1-3, with D possibly TRBD1 on 5 matching bases. Germline values: CDR1 MNHEY, CDR2 SVGAGI. Trimming removed 9 bases from V and 5 bases from J, with 17 bases in between. This CDR3 is 14 amino acids long. The CDR3 DNA follows: TGTGCCAGGGGCCTCCCGGGGGTGAGAAACACCATATATTTT. Translated, it gives CARGLPGVRNTIYF.

This clone was picked up one time. Distinct nucleotide sequences in the sample also encode this CDR3. The CDR3 DNA reads as TGTGCCAGCTCACCACCTAGTAGCACAGATACGCAGTATTTT. It yields the protein CASSPPSSTDTQYF. This chain links TRBV18 with TRBJ2-3; D is unresolved. Germline V CDR1 and CDR2: KGHSH, LQKENI. V was clipped by 0 bases and J by 0 bases, with 4 bases between them. The CDR3 length is 14 residues.

This chain links TRBV7-2 with TRBJ2-7; 11 nucleotides match TRBD1. This CDR3 contains 15 residues. Per germline, CDR1 SGHTA and CDR2 FQGNSA. J was trimmed by 4 bases and V by 2 bases; bases with no gene match: 4. CDR3 amino acids: CASSLSGTGGYEQYF. The CDR3 nucleotides are TGTGCCAGCAGCTTATCCGGGACAGGGGGATACGAGCAGTACTTC.

The rearrangement joins TRBV25-1 to TRBJ1-2, with D perhaps TRBD1 (5 bases). This CDR3 is 15 amino acids long. Between the trimmed V and J ends, which lost 3 bases and 4 bases, there was a span of 15 bases. Germline lookup yields CDR1 MGHDK and CDR2 SYGVNS. The CDR3: CASSDLGGVIYGYTF. The CDR3 region has the DNA TGTGCCAGCAGTGATTTGGGGGGGGTTATCTATGGCTACACCTTC.

The chain combines TRBV7-9 with TRBJ1-2; D is possibly TRBD1 (6 bases). Germline V CDR1 and CDR2: SEHNR, FQNEAQ (reference sequence). The CDR3 consists of 14 residues. Trimming took off 1 base at V and 4 bases at J, with 10 bases between the two ends. CDR3 amino acids: CASSLVQGSYGYTF. The CDR3 coding sequence is TGTGCCAGCAGCTTAGTTCAGGGGAGCTATGGCTACACCTTC. The full variable domain, rest sourced from reference TRBV7-9 and TRBJ1-2, is DTGVSQNPRHKITKRGQNVTFRCDPISEHNRLYWYRQTLGQGPEFLTYFQNEAQLEKSRLLSDRFSAERPKGSFSTLEIQRTEQGDSAMYLCASSLVQGSYGYTFGSGTRLTVV.

CDR3 DNA sequence: TGTGCCAGCAGTGCCTACAGGGGTGCAGACAATGAGCAGTTCTTC. The encoded protein is CASSAYRGADNEQFF. This chain joins TRBV6-4 and TRBJ2-1; TRBD1 matches at 7 bases. With 4 bases clipped from V and 5 bases from J, the junction kept 8 bases outside the gene matches. CDR3 length: 15 amino acids. The germline V gene has CDR1 MRHNA and CDR2 SNTAGT.

The rearrangement links TRBV19 to TRBJ1-4, with D perhaps matching TRBD1 (5 bases). V was pared by 5 bases and J by 0 bases, with 13 bases between. This CDR3 spans 16 amino acids. Germline CDR1 and CDR2: LNHDA and SQIVND (reference sequence). The CDR3 spells CASSRAGQTTNEKLFF. The CDR3, as DNA: TGTGCCAGTAGTCGGGCAGGACAAACAACTAATGAAAAACTGTTTTTT.

The chain has TRBV7-2 and TRBJ2-1; TRBD1 matches at 12 bases. V lost 6 bases to trimming and J lost 9 bases; unmatched junction nucleotides: 12. CDR3 length equals 16 residues. The germline CDR1 and CDR2 sequences are SGHTA and FQGNSA. CDR3 sequence: CASRIEGTGGLGEQFF. The DNA of the CDR3 is TGTGCCAGCAGAATCGAGGGGACAGGGGGCTTGGGTGAGCAGTTCTTC.

The chain carries TRBV7-3 and TRBJ2-7; 9 bases match TRBD1. There are 14 residues in the CDR3. CDR1 is SGHTA and CDR2 is FQGTGA in the germline V gene. With V trimmed by 5 bases and J by 5 bases, 7 bases remained unmatched. This chain's CDR3 is CASSATGGMDEQYF. The CDR3 region has the DNA TGTGCCAGCAGCGCAACAGGGGGCATGGACGAGCAGTACTTC.

This clone was recorded only once. The CDR3 nucleotides read TGTGCCAGCAGCAGCGCAGGGCGGCCCGGGGAGCTGTTTTTT. Its translation is CASSSAGRPGELFF. The rearrangement uses TRBV13 and TRBJ2-2; a weak D match, TRBD1 (5 bases). V was cut by 5 bases and J by 6 bases, with 13 bases left in between. The germline CDR1 and CDR2 sequences are PRHDT and FYEKMQ (reference sequence). This CDR3 comprises 14 residues.

The gene calls are TRBV5-5 and TRBJ1-5; D is unresolved. V dropped 0 bases and J dropped 5 bases, with 6 bases sitting between them. The germline CDR1 and CDR2 sequences are SGHKS and YYEKEE (reference sequence). CDR3 length: 13 amino acids. CDR3 loop: CASSLAPDQPQHF. For the CDR3, the DNA is TGTGCCAGCAGCTTGGCCCCAGATCAGCCCCAGCATTTT.

On this clone: At one end the junction does not follow the germline gene, possibly because of a read error. The chain has TRBV28 and TRBJ2-4; 7 nucleotides agree with TRBD2. Germline V gives CDR1 MDHEN, CDR2 SYDVKM. CDR3 length: 14 residues. The CDR3 spells CASSLNPKATSRHF. The DNA for the CDR3 is TGTGCCAGCAGTCTAAATCCTAAGGCGACTAGCAGGCACTTC.

The V and J genes are TRBV7-9 and TRBJ2-3, with 8 bases lining up with TRBD2. After removal of 4 bases from V and 5 bases from J, the junction contained 5 bases not matched to a gene. Germline loops: CDR1 SEHNR, CDR2 FQNEAQ (reference sequence). The CDR3 loop spans 14 amino acids. In nucleotides, the CDR3 is TGTGCCAGCAGCTCCCGGGGGGGCAAAGATACGCAGTATTTT. Its translation is CASSSRGGKDTQYF.

CDR3 DNA sequence: TGTGCCAGCAGCCTCCGGACAGGGTTTAATGAAAAACTGTTTTTT. This sequence encodes CASSLRTGFNEKLFF. The chain is built from TRBV13 and TRBJ1-4; 8 bases fit TRBD1. This CDR3 contains 15 residues. CDR1 and CDR2 from the germline V gene are PRHDT and FYEKMQ (reference sequence). V gave up 5 bases and J gave up 4 bases; unmatched junction bases: 6.

Only one count was recorded for this clone. The chain recombines TRBV2 with TRBJ1-5, with 7 positions matching TRBD1. The CDR3 extends over 15 amino acids. With V trimmed by 5 bases and J by 2 bases, 6 bases remained unmatched. The germline gives CDR1 SNHLY, CDR2 FYNNEI. CDR3 DNA sequence: TGTGCCAGCAGTAGGGGGCTTCGAGGCAATCAGCCCCAGCATTTT. Translated, it gives CASSRGLRGNQPQHF.

Notes on this clone: One end of the junction varies from germline; a read error may be responsible. The chain employs TRBV7-9 and TRBJ2-1, with TRBD1 identical over 9 bases. This CDR3 is built from 11 residues. Germline CDR1 is SEHNR and CDR2 is FQNEAQ (reference sequence). The chain's CDR3 is CASSRTGEVVF. DNA of the CDR3: TGTGCCAGCAGCCGGACAGGGGAAGTCGTCTTC.

A single count supports this clone. The chain uses TRBV4-3 and TRBJ1-3; D not certain. V was pared by 0 bases and J by 7 bases, with 13 bases between. The CDR3 has 15 residues. Germline CDR1 reads LGHNA; CDR2 reads YSLEER. CDR3 coding DNA: TGCGCCAGCAGCCAAGACGGACTTTTCCGGAACACCATATATTTT. Protein product: CASSQDGLFRNTIYF.

This chain connects TRBV7-2 to TRBJ2-3; 8 bases fit TRBD2. Per the germline V gene, CDR1 is SGHTA and CDR2 is FQGNSA. The J segment lost 5 bases and the V segment lost 5 bases, leaving 6 bases of the junction unmatched. This CDR3 has 14 residues. The CDR3 DNA follows: TGTGCCAGCAGCCCCGGACTAGCAGTAGATACGCAGTATTTT. Its protein is CASSPGLAVDTQYF.

This chain uses TRBV11-3 with TRBJ2-1; TRBD2 aligns across 9 bases. Per the germline V gene, CDR1 is SGHNT and CDR2 is YENEEA. V shed 5 bases and J 4 bases; nucleotides not matched to a gene: 6. The CDR3 has 15 residues. Here the CDR3 DNA reads TGTGCCAGCAGCGATCGACTAGCGGAATACAATGAGCAGTTCTTC. Amino acids: CASSDRLAEYNEQFF.

This clone was found a few times. CDR3 protein: CASSLEGASEAFF. The DNA for the CDR3 is TGTGCCAGCAGCTTGGAGGGAGCGAGTGAAGCTTTCTTT. The V call is TRBV5-5, the J call TRBJ1-1; D is ambiguous. This CDR3 is built from 13 residues. CDR1 is SGHKS and CDR2 is YYEKEE in the germline V gene (reference sequence). V dropped 0 bases and J dropped 7 bases, with 10 bases sitting between them.

The V gene is TRBV18, the J gene TRBJ2-7; D possibly corresponds to TRBD1 (6 bases). Looked up from germline, CDR1 is KGHSH and CDR2 is LQKENI. This CDR3 comprises 15 residues. Trimming shortened V by 2 bases and J by 3 bases, and 14 bases separated the two germline ends. CDR3 residues: CASSPSQGPNYEQYV. The DNA for the CDR3 is TGTGCCAGCTCACCATCGCAGGGGCCAAACTACGAGCAGTACGTC.

The V call is TRBV7-3, the J call TRBJ2-1, with TRBD2 as a possible D gene (6 bases). The CDR3 contains 14 residues. V lost 3 bases and J lost 5, with 11 bases in between. Germline CDR1 and CDR2: SGHTA and FQGTGA. CDR3 sequence reads: CASSFELANNEQFF. Here the CDR3 DNA reads TGTGCCAGCAGCTTTGAACTAGCCAACAATGAGCAGTTCTTC.

The V gene is TRBV3-1 (or the pseudogene TRBV3-2), the J gene TRBJ1-5; TRBD1 is a possible D gene (6 bases). This CDR3 has 16 residues. Trimming took 1 base from V and 3 from J, leaving 13 bases between them. Germline V CDR1 and CDR2: LGHDT, YNNKEL (reference sequence). The DNA of the CDR3 is TGTGCCAGCAGCCAAGGTGGCAGGGGTGACAATCAGCCCCAGCATTTT. Translated, it gives CASSQGGRGDNQPQHF.